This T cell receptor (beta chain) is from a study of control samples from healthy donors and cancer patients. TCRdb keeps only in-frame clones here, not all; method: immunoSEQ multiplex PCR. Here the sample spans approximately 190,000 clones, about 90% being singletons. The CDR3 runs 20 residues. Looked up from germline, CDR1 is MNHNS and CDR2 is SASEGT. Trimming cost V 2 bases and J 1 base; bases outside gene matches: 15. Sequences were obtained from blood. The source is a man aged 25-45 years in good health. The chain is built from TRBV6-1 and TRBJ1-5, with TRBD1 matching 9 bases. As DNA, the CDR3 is TGTGCCAGCAGTGAATATGATAGGACAGGGGAGTGGTGGAGCAATCAGCCCCAGCATTTT. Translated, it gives CASSEYDRTGEWWSNQPQHF.